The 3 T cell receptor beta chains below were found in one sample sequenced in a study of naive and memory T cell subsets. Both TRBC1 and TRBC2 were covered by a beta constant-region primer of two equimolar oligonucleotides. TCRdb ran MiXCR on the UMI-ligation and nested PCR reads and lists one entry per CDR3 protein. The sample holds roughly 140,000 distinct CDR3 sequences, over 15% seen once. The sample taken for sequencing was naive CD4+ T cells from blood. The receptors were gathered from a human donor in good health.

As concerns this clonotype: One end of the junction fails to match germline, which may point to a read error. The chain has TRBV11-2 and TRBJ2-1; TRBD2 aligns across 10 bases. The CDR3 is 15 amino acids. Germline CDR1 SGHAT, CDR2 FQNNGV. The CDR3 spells CASRSSGSTYNEHFF. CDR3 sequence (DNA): TGTGCCAGCAGATCTAGCGGGAGTACCTACAATGAGCATTTCTTC.

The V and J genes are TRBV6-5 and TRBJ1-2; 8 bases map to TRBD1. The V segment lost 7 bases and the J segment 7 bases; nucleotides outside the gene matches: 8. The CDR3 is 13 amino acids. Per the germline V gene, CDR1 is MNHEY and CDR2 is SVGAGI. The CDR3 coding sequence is TGTGCCAGCAACCCCGCAGGGGGCAGTGGCTACACCTTC. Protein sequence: CASNPAGGSGYTF.

The CDR3 nucleotides are TGCGCCAGCAGCTTGAGGGCAGGAAGGAACACTGAAGCTTTCTTT. Encoded protein: CASSLRAGRNTEAFF. The chain carries TRBV5-1 and TRBJ1-1; D uncertain. CDR1 SGHRS and CDR2 YFSETQ come from the germline V gene. The germline V and J ends were trimmed by 1 base and 1 base, with 11 bases remaining between them. CDR3 length: 15 amino acids.